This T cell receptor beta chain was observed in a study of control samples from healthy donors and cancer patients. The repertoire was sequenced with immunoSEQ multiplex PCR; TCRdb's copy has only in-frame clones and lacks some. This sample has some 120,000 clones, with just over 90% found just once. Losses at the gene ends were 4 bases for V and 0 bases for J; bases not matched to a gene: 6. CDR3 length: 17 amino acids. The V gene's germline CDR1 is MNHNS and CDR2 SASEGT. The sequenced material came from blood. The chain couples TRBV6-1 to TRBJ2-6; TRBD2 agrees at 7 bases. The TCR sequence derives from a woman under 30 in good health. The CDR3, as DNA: TGTGCCAGCAGTGTCGGGGGGTTTTTCTCTGGGGCCAACGTCCTGACTTTC. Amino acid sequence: CASSVGGFFSGANVLTF.